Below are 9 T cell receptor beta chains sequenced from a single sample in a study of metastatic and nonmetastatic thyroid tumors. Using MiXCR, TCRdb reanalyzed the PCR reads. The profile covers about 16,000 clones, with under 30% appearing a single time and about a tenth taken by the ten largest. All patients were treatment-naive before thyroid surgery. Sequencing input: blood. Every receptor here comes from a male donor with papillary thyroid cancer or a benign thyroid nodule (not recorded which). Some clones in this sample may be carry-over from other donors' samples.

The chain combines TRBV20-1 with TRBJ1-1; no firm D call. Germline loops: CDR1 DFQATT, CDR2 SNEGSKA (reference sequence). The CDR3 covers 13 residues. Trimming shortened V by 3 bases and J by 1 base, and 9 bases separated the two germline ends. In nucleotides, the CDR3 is TGCAGTGCTAGGAGGCCCCAGAACACTGAAGCTTTCTTT. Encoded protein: CSARRPQNTEAFF.

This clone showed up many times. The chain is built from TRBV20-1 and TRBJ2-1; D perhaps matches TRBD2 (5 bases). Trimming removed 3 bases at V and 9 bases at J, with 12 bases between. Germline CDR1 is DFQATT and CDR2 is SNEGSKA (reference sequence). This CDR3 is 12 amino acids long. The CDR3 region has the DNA TGCAGTGCTAGGGGAGATGGATTTGAGCAGTTCTTC. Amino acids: CSARGDGFEQFF.

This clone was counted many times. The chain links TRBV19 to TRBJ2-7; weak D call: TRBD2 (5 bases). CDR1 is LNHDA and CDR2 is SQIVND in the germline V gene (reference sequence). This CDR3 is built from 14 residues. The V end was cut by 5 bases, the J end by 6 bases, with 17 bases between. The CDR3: CASSLGAGAFEQYF. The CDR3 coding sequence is TGTGCCAGTAGTCTAGGTGCGGGTGCCTTCGAGCAGTACTTC. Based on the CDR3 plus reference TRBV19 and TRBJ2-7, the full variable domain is DGGITQSPKYLFRKEGQNVTLSCEQNLNHDAMYWYRQDPGQGLRLIYYSQIVNDFQKGDIAEGYSVSREKKESFPLTVTSAQKNPTAFYLCASSLGAGAFEQYFGPGTRLTVT.

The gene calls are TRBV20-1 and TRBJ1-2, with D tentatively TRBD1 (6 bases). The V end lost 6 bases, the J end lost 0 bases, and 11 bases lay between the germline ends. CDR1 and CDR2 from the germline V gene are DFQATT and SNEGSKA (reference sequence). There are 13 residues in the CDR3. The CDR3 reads CSATGTPNYGYTF. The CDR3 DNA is TGCAGTGCAACCGGGACACCTAACTATGGCTACACCTTC.

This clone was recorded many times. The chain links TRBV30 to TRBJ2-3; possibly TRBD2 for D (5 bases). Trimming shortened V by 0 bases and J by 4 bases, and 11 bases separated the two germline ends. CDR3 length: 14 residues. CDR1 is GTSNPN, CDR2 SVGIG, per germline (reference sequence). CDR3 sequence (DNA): TGTGCCTGGAGTGTAACCGGGATCGCAGATACGCAGTATTTT. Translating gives CAWSVTGIADTQYF.

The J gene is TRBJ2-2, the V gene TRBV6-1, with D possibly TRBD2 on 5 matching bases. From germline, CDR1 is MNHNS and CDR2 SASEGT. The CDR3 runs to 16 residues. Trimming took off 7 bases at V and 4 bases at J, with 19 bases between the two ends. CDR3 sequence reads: CASNPRRGGGTGELFF. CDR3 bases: TGTGCCAGCAATCCCCGTCGGGGTGGTGGCACCGGGGAGCTGTTTTTT.

The CDR3 region is CASSSNRTGNSPLHF. The CDR3 region has the DNA TGTGCCAGCAGCTCAAATAGGACAGGCAATTCACCCCTCCACTTT. The chain links TRBV11-2 to TRBJ1-6, with 7 positions matching TRBD1. This CDR3 is 15 amino acids long. J was trimmed by 7 bases and V by 4 bases; bases with no gene match: 7. Germline CDR1 and CDR2: SGHAT and FQNNGV.

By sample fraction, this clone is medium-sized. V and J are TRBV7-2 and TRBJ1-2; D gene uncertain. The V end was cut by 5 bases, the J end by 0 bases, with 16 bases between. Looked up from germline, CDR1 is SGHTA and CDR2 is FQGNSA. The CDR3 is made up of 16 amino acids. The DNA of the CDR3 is TGTGCCAGCAGCCCTTATTTGTCCACCGCTAACTATGGCTACACCTTC. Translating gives CASSPYLSTANYGYTF.

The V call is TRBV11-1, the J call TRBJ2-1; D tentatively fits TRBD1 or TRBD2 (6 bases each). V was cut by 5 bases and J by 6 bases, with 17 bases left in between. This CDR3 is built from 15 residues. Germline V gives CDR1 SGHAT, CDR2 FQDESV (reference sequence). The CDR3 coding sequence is TGTGCCAGCAGCCAGAACAGGGATAGCGGCAATGAGCAGTTCTTC. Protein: CASSQNRDSGNEQFF.